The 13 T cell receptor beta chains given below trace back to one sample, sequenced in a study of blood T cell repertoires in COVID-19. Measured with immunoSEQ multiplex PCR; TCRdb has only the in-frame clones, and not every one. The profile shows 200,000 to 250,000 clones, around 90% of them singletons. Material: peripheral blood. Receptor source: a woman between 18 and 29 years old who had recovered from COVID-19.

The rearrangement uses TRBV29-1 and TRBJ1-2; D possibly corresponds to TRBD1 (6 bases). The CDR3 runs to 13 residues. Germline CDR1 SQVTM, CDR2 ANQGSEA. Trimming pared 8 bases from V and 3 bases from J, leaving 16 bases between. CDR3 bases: TGCAGCTCTCGCGGGGGGCGCGACTATGGCTACACCTTC. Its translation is CSSRGGRDYGYTF.

The CDR3 coding sequence is TGTGCCAGCAGCCAAGAGGAGACCAGCACAGATACGCAGTATTTT. Its protein product is CASSQEETSTDTQYF. This sequence joins TRBV4-2 and TRBJ2-3; D unclear. Germline values: CDR1 LGHNA, CDR2 YNFKEQ. V was shortened by 0 bases and J by 0 bases, with 7 bases between the two germline ends. The CDR3 spans 15 residues.

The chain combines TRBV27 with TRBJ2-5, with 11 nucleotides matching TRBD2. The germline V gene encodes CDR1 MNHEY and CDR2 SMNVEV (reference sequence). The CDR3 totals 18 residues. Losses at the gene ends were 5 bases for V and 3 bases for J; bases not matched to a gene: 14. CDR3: CASSLRTQLAGAKETQYF. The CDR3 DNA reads TGTGCCAGCAGTCTCCGCACTCAACTAGCGGGAGCCAAAGAGACCCAGTACTTC.

In DNA form, the CDR3 reads TGTGCCAGCGGGGATGCGGCAGGGCGGTATGGCTACACCTTC. Its protein product is CASGDAAGRYGYTF. This chain connects TRBV3-1 (or the pseudogene TRBV3-2) to TRBJ1-2, with a tentative D call TRBD1 (5 bases). This CDR3 has 14 amino acids. From germline, CDR1 is LGHDT and CDR2 YNNKEL (reference sequence). Deletions cut 8 bases from V and 5 bases from J, with 18 bases between.

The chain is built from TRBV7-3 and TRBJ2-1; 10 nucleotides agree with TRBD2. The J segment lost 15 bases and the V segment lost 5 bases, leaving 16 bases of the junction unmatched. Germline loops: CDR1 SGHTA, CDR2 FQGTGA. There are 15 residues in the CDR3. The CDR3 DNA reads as TGTGCCAGCAGCGTAGCGGGAGGCCCTGGAGGTTTACTGTTCTTC. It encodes CASSVAGGPGGLLFF.

The CDR3 protein is CASSQRMQGALWGYTF. In nucleotides, the CDR3 is TGTGCCAGCAGCCAAAGGATGCAGGGGGCTTTGTGGGGCTACACCTTC. This chain links TRBV3-1 (or the pseudogene TRBV3-2) with TRBJ1-2; 8 bases are shared with TRBD1. The ends lost 2 bases at V and 8 bases at J; junction bases unmatched: 13. This CDR3 contains 16 residues. The germline V gene encodes CDR1 LGHDT and CDR2 YNNKEL (reference sequence).

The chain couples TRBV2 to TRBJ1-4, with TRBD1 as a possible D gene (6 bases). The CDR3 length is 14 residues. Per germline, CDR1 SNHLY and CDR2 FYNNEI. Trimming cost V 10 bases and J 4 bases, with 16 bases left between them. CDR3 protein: CAISQGFGNEKLFF. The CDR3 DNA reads TGTGCCATATCGCAGGGGTTTGGTAATGAAAAACTGTTTTTT.

CDR3 coding DNA: TGTGCCAGCAGCTCTGGCAGGGGAACCTACGAGCAGTACTTC. It yields the protein CASSSGRGTYEQYF. V and J are TRBV7-9 and TRBJ2-7, with D maybe TRBD1 (6 bases). CDR1 SEHNR and CDR2 FQNEAQ come from the germline V gene (reference sequence). V lost 4 bases and J lost 2, with 12 bases in between. This CDR3 is built from 14 residues.

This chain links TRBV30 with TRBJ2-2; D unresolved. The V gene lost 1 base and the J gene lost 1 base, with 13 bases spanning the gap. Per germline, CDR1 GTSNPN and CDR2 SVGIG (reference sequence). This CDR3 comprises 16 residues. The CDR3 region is CAWSAPGKWNTGELFF. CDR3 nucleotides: TGTGCCTGGAGTGCCCCAGGAAAATGGAACACCGGGGAGCTGTTTTTT.

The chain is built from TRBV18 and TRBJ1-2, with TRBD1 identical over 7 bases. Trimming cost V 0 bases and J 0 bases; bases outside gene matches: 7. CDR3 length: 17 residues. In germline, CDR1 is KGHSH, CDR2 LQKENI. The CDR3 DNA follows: TGTGCCAGCTCACCACCGGCAGGGGGTATAGCTAACTATGGCTACACCTTC. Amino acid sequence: CASSPPAGGIANYGYTF.

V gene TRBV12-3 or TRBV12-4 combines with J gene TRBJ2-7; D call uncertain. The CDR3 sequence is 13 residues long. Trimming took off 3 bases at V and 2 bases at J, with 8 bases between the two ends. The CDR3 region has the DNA TGTGCCAGCAGTTTTTCGAGTACCTACGAGCAGTACTTC. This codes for CASSFSSTYEQYF.

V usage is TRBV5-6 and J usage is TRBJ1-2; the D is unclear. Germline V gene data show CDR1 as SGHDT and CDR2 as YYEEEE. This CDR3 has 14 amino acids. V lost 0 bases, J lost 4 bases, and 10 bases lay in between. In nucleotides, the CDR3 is TGTGCCAGCAGCTTGGCGCCCCAGGTCTATGGCTACACCTTC. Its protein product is CASSLAPQVYGYTF.

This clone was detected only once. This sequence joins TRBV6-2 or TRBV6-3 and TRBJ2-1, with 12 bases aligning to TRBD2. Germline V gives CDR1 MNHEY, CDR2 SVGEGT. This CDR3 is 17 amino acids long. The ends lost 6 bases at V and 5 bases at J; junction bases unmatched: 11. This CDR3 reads CASSRSSGRALDNEQFF. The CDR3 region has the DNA TGTGCCAGCAGCCGATCTAGCGGGAGGGCCTTGGACAATGAGCAGTTCTTC.